The 6 T cell receptor beta chains reported below all come from one sample, sequenced in a study of shared clonotypes between healthy human individuals (dated by TCRdb to between 2020 and 2021). Receptor libraries were prepared by the immunoSEQ multiplex PCR assay. Sourced from immuneACCESS, this table was stored by TCRdb with only in-frame sequences that have V and J called. A share of the clones is absent; for the studies checked, an unresolved V gene accounts for under half, and the remainder has no known explanation. This sample holds about 2.4 million clones; over 85% were observed only once. The ten largest make up 0.36% of the sample. The sample was naive CD4+ T cells from PBMCs. This specimen's cell subset or site label, per the study, means: CD45RA+ positively selected. All receptors derive from a man in his late teens or twenties in good health. Some clones in this sample may be carry-over from other donors' samples.

The chain joins TRBV19 to TRBJ1-2; D not resolved. Trimming left V 5 bases short and J 6 bases short, with 13 bases between. Germline CDR1 reads LNHDA; CDR2 reads SQIVND (reference sequence). The CDR3 runs to 13 residues. Here the CDR3 DNA reads TGTGCCAGTAGTCGTACTATAACCCATGGCTACACCTTC. Translating gives CASSRTITHGYTF.

The rearrangement joins TRBV7-9 to TRBJ2-7; tentatively, D is TRBD1 (5 bases). The ends were cut back, 1 base at V and 0 bases at J, with 10 bases in the middle. CDR1 SEHNR and CDR2 FQNEAQ come from the germline V gene (reference sequence). The CDR3 covers 15 residues. The CDR3 sequence is CASSLVRVSSYEQYF. In nucleotides, the CDR3 is TGTGCCAGCAGCTTAGTCAGGGTAAGCTCCTACGAGCAGTACTTC.

This rearrangement joins TRBV6-1 to TRBJ2-7, with 7 positions matching TRBD2. The J segment lost 4 bases and the V segment lost 3 bases, leaving 9 bases of the junction unmatched. Germline values: CDR1 MNHNS, CDR2 SASEGT. The CDR3 has 15 amino acids. CDR3: CASSDLREGRYEQYF. For the CDR3, the DNA is TGTGCCAGCAGTGATCTGAGGGAGGGCCGGTACGAGCAGTACTTC.

This clone was counted once. The CDR3 sequence: CASSQDNRGRETQYF. In nucleotides, the CDR3 is TGCGCCAGCAGCCAGGACAACCGGGGGAGGGAGACCCAGTACTTC. The V and J genes are TRBV4-1 and TRBJ2-5; perhaps TRBD2 as D (6 bases). Germline-derived CDR1 and CDR2 are MGHRA and YSYEKL. This CDR3 is built from 15 residues. V was trimmed by 3 bases and J by 5 bases, leaving 16 bases between them.

The V and J genes are TRBV28 and TRBJ1-2; D is perhaps TRBD1 (5 bases). V was trimmed by 10 bases and J by 1 base, leaving 7 bases between them. Germline-derived CDR1 and CDR2 are MDHEN and SYDVKM. CDR3 length: 11 amino acids. The CDR3 here is CAMRGNYGYTF. DNA for the CDR3: TGTGCCATGAGGGGTAACTATGGCTACACCTTC.

The chain employs TRBV27 and TRBJ1-5; D not resolved. The germline V gene has CDR1 MNHEY and CDR2 SMNVEV (reference sequence). The V gene lost 11 bases and the J gene lost 4 bases, with 6 bases spanning the gap. The CDR3 covers 10 residues. The CDR3 spells CAGRNQPQHF. Here the CDR3 DNA reads TGTGCCGGACGGAATCAGCCCCAGCATTTT.